The clone carrying this TCR beta chain has a count of ten or more. Its antigen is as yet unknown. TCRdb analysed the 5' RACE reads with MiXCR anew, one entry per CDR3 protein. The data contain fewer than 250,000 distinct CDR3 sequences, about 17% of them singletons. This sample was included in a study of CD8 T cells in ankylosing spondylitis. V was clipped by 7 bases and J by 1 base, with 10 bases between them. Germline V gene lookup returns CDR1 SQVTM and CDR2 ANQGSEA. The CDR3 is made up of 13 amino acids. General study results and limits: The authors found the disease-linked clones to be CD8+ and relatively rare in peripheral blood. A motif of 7 to 9 highly homologous TCR beta variants was seen as apparently characteristic of ankylosing spondylitis blood. Reportedly, disease-linked clones are significantly enriched in ankylosing spondylitis patients' matched synovial fluid.

The source is a male donor with ankylosing spondylitis. This chain connects TRBV29-1 to TRBJ2-2, with a possible D match to TRBD1 (5 bases). Sequencing was performed on blood, either unsorted or a sorted T cell fraction (not recorded which). CDR3 protein: CSAGSRNTGELFF. The DNA of the CDR3 is TGCAGCGCAGGGTCCAGGAACACCGGGGAGCTGTTTTTT.